This T cell receptor (beta chain) was documented in a study of CD8 T cells in ankylosing spondylitis. General observations from the study: Prior literature has documented some motif variants in synovial fluid and blood from reactive arthritis. The study identified a TCR beta motif of 7 or 8 highly homologous variants that appeared characteristic of ankylosing spondylitis blood.

The sample holds many counts of this clonotype. The antigen is not known. Making the TCR beta libraries involved quantitative 5'-RACE with molecular barcodes. TCRdb analysed the 5' RACE reads with MiXCR anew, one entry per CDR3 protein. The table has roughly 250,000 distinct CDR3 sequences, 8% to 11% seen once; the top ten hold 2.6%. Germline CDR1 SQVTM, CDR2 ANQGSEA. The CDR3 contains 13 residues. Trimming pared 7 bases from V and 0 bases from J, leaving 12 bases between. The sample taken for sequencing was blood, either unsorted or a sorted T cell fraction (not recorded which). V usage is TRBV29-1 and J usage is TRBJ1-1; possible D gene TRBD1, 6 bases. The source of this sequence is a male donor with ankylosing spondylitis or in good health (not recorded which). Here the CDR3 reads CSAPGQLNTEAFF. As DNA, the CDR3 is TGCAGCGCTCCGGGACAACTGAACACTGAAGCTTTCTTT.